Below, 17 T cell receptor beta chains from the same sample are listed, as sequenced in a study of tumor-infiltrating lymphocytes in primary liver carcinoma. TCR beta cDNA came from 400 to 500 ng total RNA, primed with a constant-region primer. Slightly modified ARM-PCR, run as three nested multiplex PCR rounds, produced the TCR beta libraries. TRBV1-TRBV30 forward primers paired with a C-beta reverse primer drove the first two PCR rounds, around 10 cycles each. One entry per CDR3 protein results from TCRdb running MiXCR on the multiplex PCR reads. The sample gives around 330,000 distinct CDR3 sequences, around 50% of which show up once; approximately 15% is in the top ten. Unsorted whole blood supplied the RNA, and germline DNA was extracted too. The specimen was peripheral blood. The receptors derive from a woman aged 25-40 years with primary liver carcinoma and hepatitis B virus infection.

A word on this clonotype: A much larger clone lies one base from this, so it may be a read error. This chain uses TRBV6-2 or TRBV6-3 with TRBJ2-7; D is possibly TRBD2 (5 bases). The V gene lost 6 bases and the J gene lost 6 bases, with 18 bases spanning the gap. The V gene's germline CDR1 is MNHEY and CDR2 SVGEGT. There are 14 residues in the CDR3. The CDR3 protein is CASSPPWVGSEQYF. DNA of the CDR3: TGTGCCAGCAGCCCCCCCTGGGTAGGGAGCGAGCAGTACTTC.

This clonotype has a handful of counts. The junction and the germline gene differ at one end; a read error may be behind it. This chain joins TRBV14 and TRBJ1-2, with TRBD1 as a possible D gene (5 bases). This CDR3 spans 12 amino acids. Looked up from germline, CDR1 is SGHDN and CDR2 is FVKESK. CDR3: CASSARGGRASF. CDR3 nucleotides: TGTGCCAGCAGCGCGAGGGGAGGACGGGCCTCCTTC.

V and J are TRBV6-1 and TRBJ2-5; D is unresolved. This CDR3 has 13 residues. V lost 6 bases and J 0 bases, leaving 8 bases between the germline ends. CDR1 is MNHNS and CDR2 is SASEGT in the germline V gene. CDR3 loop: CASRWTYQETQYF. CDR3 DNA: TGTGCCAGCAGGTGGACCTACCAAGAGACCCAGTACTTC.

Only a few counts were recorded for this clonotype. This rearrangement joins TRBV14 to TRBJ1-6; no firm D call. Looked up from germline, CDR1 is SGHDN and CDR2 is FVKESK. The CDR3 has 13 amino acids. V lost 7 bases to trimming and J lost 9 bases, with 13 bases between them. The chain's CDR3 is CASNPTGLSPLHF. The CDR3 nucleotides are TGTGCCAGCAACCCCACGGGCCTTTCACCCCTCCACTTT. Full variable domain (missing parts from reference TRBV14 and TRBJ1-6): EAGVTQFPSHSVIEKGQTVTLRCDPISGHDNLYWYRRVMGKEIKFLLHFVKESKQDESGMPNNRFLAERTGGTYSTLKVQPAELEDSGVYFCASNPTGLSPLHFGNGTRLTVT.

This chain joins TRBV7-8 and TRBJ1-1; TRBD1 is a possible D gene (6 bases). Trimming took 7 bases from V and 7 from J, leaving 22 bases between them. This CDR3 is built from 15 residues. From germline, CDR1 is SGHVS and CDR2 FQNEAQ. The CDR3 is CASNFYERSGVEAFF. The CDR3 DNA reads TGTGCCAGCAACTTTTATGAAAGATCAGGGGTTGAAGCTTTCTTT.

This clonotype has only one observation. The chain has TRBV4-2 and TRBJ2-5; 8 bases line up with TRBD1. This CDR3 has 16 residues. Per the germline V gene, CDR1 is LGHNA and CDR2 is YNFKEQ. With 2 bases clipped from V and 1 base from J, the junction kept 6 bases outside the gene matches. The CDR3 DNA follows: TGTGCCAGCAGCCAACGGGACAGGAGCTTCCAAGAGACCCAGTACTTC. It is translated as CASSQRDRSFQETQYF.

This clonotype was detected many times. V and J are TRBV12-3 or TRBV12-4 and TRBJ1-1; possibly TRBD1 for D (6 bases). The V end was cut by 6 bases, the J end by 1 base, with 12 bases between. This CDR3 region has 14 residues. CDR3 sequence reads: CASSGTPPNTEAFF. Here the CDR3 DNA reads TGTGCCAGCAGCGGGACACCCCCGAACACTGAAGCTTTCTTT.

The V call is TRBV28, the J call TRBJ2-7, with 7 positions matching TRBD1. This CDR3 is built from 13 residues. The trim removed 10 bases at V and 4 bases at J, leaving 10 bases unmatched. Germline values: CDR1 MDHEN, CDR2 SYDVKM. Written as DNA, the CDR3 is TGTGCCAACAGACGGGACAGACCTTACGAGCAGTACTTC. Amino acids: CANRRDRPYEQYF. The full variable domain, rest sourced from reference TRBV28 and TRBJ2-7, is DVKVTQSSRYLVKRTGEKVFLECVQDMDHENMFWYRQDPGLGLRLIYFSYDVKMKEKGDIPEGYSVSREKKERFSLILESASTNQTSMYLCANRRDRPYEQYFGPGTRLTVT.

Comment on this clonotype: This clone may be a read error of a much larger clone one base away. The rearrangement joins TRBV12-3 or TRBV12-4 to TRBJ2-7, with D unclear. This CDR3 spans 13 amino acids. The CDR3 sequence is CASSSTIAYGQYF. DNA of the CDR3: TGTGCCAGCAGTTCGACAATCGCTTACGGGCAGTACTTC.

The rearrangement links TRBV6-2 or TRBV6-3 to TRBJ2-5; D perhaps matches TRBD2 (5 bases). Germline-derived CDR1 and CDR2 are MNHEY and SVGEGT. The CDR3 is 14 residues long. The ends were cut back, 11 bases at V and 1 base at J, with 17 bases in the middle. The CDR3 DNA sequence: TGTGCCGGCGCTCTCAGCGGAGCCCAAGAGACCCAGTACTTC. It yields the protein CAGALSGAQETQYF.

The V gene is TRBV12-3 or TRBV12-4, the J gene TRBJ2-5; D ambiguous. V shed 7 bases and J shed 11 bases, with 20 bases lying between them. The length of the CDR3 is 13 residues. The CDR3 DNA reads as TGTGCCAGCATCGGTCAGATAGCAGGTGAGCAGTACTTC. Its translation is CASIGQIAGEQYF.

The CDR3 nucleotides are TGTGCCAGCAGTGCGACTAGCGGGACCGGGGGAGAGACCCAGTACTTC. The encoded protein is CASSATSGTGGETQYF. The chain has TRBV6-4 and TRBJ2-5; 11 positions match TRBD2. V lost 4 bases, J lost 4 bases, and 8 bases stayed unmatched. Looked up from germline, CDR1 is MRHNA and CDR2 is SNTAGT. This CDR3 region has 16 residues.

A note on this clonotype: A much larger clone differs by one base, so this may be a read error. This chain links TRBV6-2 or TRBV6-3 with TRBJ2-1; a possible D gene is TRBD1 (5 bases). Germline CDR1 and CDR2: MNHEY and SVGEGT. V lost 7 bases and J 1 base, leaving 14 bases between the germline ends. The CDR3 consists of 15 residues. The CDR3 nucleotides read TGTGCCAGCACTTCACCCCGACAGTCCTACAATGAGCAGTTCTTC. Encoded protein: CASTSPRQSYNEQFF.

Note on this clonotype: A much larger clone differs by one base, so this may be a read error. The chain links TRBV12-3 or TRBV12-4 to TRBJ2-1; D unresolved. The CDR3 covers 16 residues. The CDR3 DNA sequence: TGTGCCAGCAGTTTTAACTACCGCCGCTCCTACAATGATCAGTTCTTC. Translation gives CASSFNYRRSYNDQFF.

Details on this clonotype: A much more abundant neighbour one base away suggests this may be a read error. The chain has TRBV6-5 and TRBJ2-1, with 7 bases matching TRBD2. CDR3 length: 14 residues. Germline V gene sequence: CDR1 MNHEY, CDR2 SVGAGI. This CDR3 is CASSSGTTYNERFF. CDR3 bases: TGTGCCAGCAGCTCCGGGACTACCTACAATGAGCGGTTCTTC.

Only a few counts were recorded for this clonotype. This chain connects TRBV6-6 to TRBJ2-7, with 8 bases lining up with TRBD2. Germline V gene sequence: CDR1 MNHNY, CDR2 SVGAGI (reference sequence). The CDR3 length is 16 residues. With 2 bases clipped from V and 0 bases from J, the junction kept 6 bases outside the gene matches. CDR3 protein: CASSYALAVPSYEQYF. The CDR3 DNA reads TGTGCCAGCAGTTACGCACTAGCGGTTCCCTCCTACGAGCAGTACTTC.

The chain employs TRBV7-9 and TRBJ2-5, with a possible D match to TRBD2 (6 bases). Germline CDR1 reads SEHNR; CDR2 reads FQNEAQ (reference sequence). With 5 bases removed from V and 4 bases from J, the gap between germline ends came to 17 bases. The CDR3 loop spans 15 amino acids. Written as DNA, the CDR3 is TGTGCCAGCAGCCCCTGGTCCGGGAGACTAGAGACCCAGTACTTC. Translating gives CASSPWSGRLETQYF.